Below are 4 T cell receptor beta chains sequenced from a single sample in a study of cytomegalovirus exposure and HLA in healthy donors. A multiplex PCR was run with 60 Vbeta primers and 13 Jbeta primers. Clones were read by immunoSEQ multiplex PCR, and TCRdb kept only the in-frame ones, dropping some. Of under 300,000 clones listed, approximately 80% were seen once; the top ten hold around 8%. Sequencing used PBMCs. These TCRs come from a woman between 55 and 75 years old in good health and CMV-seropositive.

The V and J genes are TRBV10-2 and TRBJ1-4; D may be TRBD1 (6 bases). CDR1 is WSHSY and CDR2 is SAAADI in the germline V gene. The CDR3 loop spans 14 amino acids. The ends were cut back, 2 bases at V and 8 bases at J, with 12 bases in the middle. The CDR3 nucleotides read TGCGCCAGCAGTGAGCAGGGGATGCAGGAAAAACTGTTTTTT. As protein: CASSEQGMQEKLFF.

The chain has TRBV9 and TRBJ1-2; TRBD1 aligns across 7 bases. V gave up 3 bases and J gave up 0 bases; unmatched junction bases: 2. Germline V CDR1 and CDR2: SGDLS, YYNGEE. This CDR3 has 14 amino acids. CDR3 sequence: CASSGQGANYGYTF. CDR3 DNA sequence: TGTGCCAGCAGCGGTCAGGGGGCTAACTATGGCTACACCTTC.

The rearrangement joins TRBV5-1 to TRBJ2-5, with 10 bases fitting TRBD1. This CDR3 region has 15 residues. Trimming cost V 2 bases and J 4 bases; bases outside gene matches: 5. Germline V gives CDR1 SGHRS, CDR2 YFSETQ. CDR3 protein: CASSLARDRGETQYF. CDR3 sequence (DNA): TGCGCCAGCAGCTTAGCCAGGGACAGGGGAGAGACCCAGTACTTC.

This chain links TRBV9 with TRBJ1-3; D is possibly TRBD1 (5 bases). Trimming took off 0 bases at V and 5 bases at J, with 15 bases between the two ends. The CDR3 loop spans 16 amino acids. Germline loops: CDR1 SGDLS, CDR2 YYNGEE. The CDR3 protein is CASSVAGGGRRNTIYF. CDR3 nucleotide sequence: TGTGCCAGCAGCGTAGCGGGGGGGGGTCGACGAAACACCATATATTTT.